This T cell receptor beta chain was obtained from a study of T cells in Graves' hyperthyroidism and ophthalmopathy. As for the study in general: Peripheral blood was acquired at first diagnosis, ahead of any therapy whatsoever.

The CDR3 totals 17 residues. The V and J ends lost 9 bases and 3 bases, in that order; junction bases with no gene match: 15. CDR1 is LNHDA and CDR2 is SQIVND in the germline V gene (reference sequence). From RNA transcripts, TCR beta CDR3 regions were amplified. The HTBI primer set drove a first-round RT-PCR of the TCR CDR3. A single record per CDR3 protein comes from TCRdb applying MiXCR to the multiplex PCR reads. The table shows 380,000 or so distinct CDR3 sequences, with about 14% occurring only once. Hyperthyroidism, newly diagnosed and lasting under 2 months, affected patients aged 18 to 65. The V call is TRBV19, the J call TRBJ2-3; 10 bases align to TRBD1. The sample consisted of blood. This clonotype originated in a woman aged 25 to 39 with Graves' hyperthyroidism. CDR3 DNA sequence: TGTGCCAGCAGCTTAGCATATCCGGGACAGGGGACAGATACGCAGTATTTT. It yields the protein CASSLAYPGQGTDTQYF.